The entry that follows covers one T cell receptor beta chain sequence. Per the original methods: Researchers report that nucleated cell counts were estimated from reference gene primer amplification. Libraries were prepared by immunoSEQ multiplex PCR; TCRdb keeps only in-frame clonotypes and omits some of them. The V and J calls and clone size were taken over from that table, and D and trimming were inferred from the DNA. The table records roughly 49,000 clones, roughly 86% of them present only once. This sample stems from a study of blood T cell repertoires in COVID-19. Study summary: Some COVID-19 samples were acute and others convalescent; all came from the United States, Italy and Spain. T cells, B-cell-depleted T cells, or PBMCs provided the cDNA or gDNA that served as material.

The sequence was obtained from a man older than 75 with active COVID-19. The specimen sequenced was peripheral blood.

The chain's CDR3 is CASRGSPGNTIYF. The DNA of the CDR3 is TGTGCCAGCAGAGGGAGTCCTGGAAACACCATATATTTT. This chain links TRBV28 with TRBJ1-3; D gene ambiguous. Germline values: CDR1 MDHEN, CDR2 SYDVKM. V gave up 6 bases and J gave up 2 bases, with 8 bases separating them. The CDR3 totals 13 residues. Variable domain in full (rest from reference TRBV28 and TRBJ1-3): DVKVTQSSRYLVKRTGEKVFLECVQDMDHENMFWYRQDPGLGLRLIYFSYDVKMKEKGDIPEGYSVSREKKERFSLILESASTNQTSMYLCASRGSPGNTIYFGEGSWLTVV.